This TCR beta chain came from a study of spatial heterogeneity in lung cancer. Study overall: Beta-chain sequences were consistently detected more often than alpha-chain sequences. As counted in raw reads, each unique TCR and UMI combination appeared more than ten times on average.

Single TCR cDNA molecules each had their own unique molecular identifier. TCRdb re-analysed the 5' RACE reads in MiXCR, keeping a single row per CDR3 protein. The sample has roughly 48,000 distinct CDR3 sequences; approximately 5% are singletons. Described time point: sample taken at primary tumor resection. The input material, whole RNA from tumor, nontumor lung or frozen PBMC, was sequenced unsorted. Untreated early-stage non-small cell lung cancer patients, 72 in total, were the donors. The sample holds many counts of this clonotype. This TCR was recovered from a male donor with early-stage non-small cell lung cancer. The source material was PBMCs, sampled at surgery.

The CDR3 here is CASSPQRYEQYF. CDR3 DNA sequence: TGTGCCAGCAGCCCCCAGCGGTACGAGCAGTACTTC. The rearrangement uses TRBV7-2 and TRBJ2-7; possible D gene TRBD2, 5 bases. Germline CDR1 is SGHTA and CDR2 is FQGNSA. V shed 5 bases and J shed 4 bases, with 9 bases lying between them. There are 12 residues in the CDR3.